The clone carrying this TCR beta chain appeared a few times. The antigen remains unidentified. Sequenced material consisted of expressed TCRB transcripts (all of the isolated RNA was reverse transcribed). Method: immunoSEQ multiplex PCR; TCRdb's copy keeps in-frame clones and lacks some. The profile shows about 340,000 clones, roughly 13% of them singletons. This specimen belongs to a study of beta chain features in type 1 diabetes. V was cut by 5 bases and J by 3 bases, with 10 bases left in between. The CDR3 has 13 amino acids. CDR1 and CDR2 (germline): SEHNR, FQNEAQ (reference sequence). Whole-study findings and limits: Type 1 diabetes patients showed a moderate but significant shortening of TCRB CDR3s in all four CD4+ subsets.

Source material: naive CD4+ T cells from blood. V and J are TRBV7-9 and TRBJ1-1, with TRBD1 as a possible D gene (5 bases). The origin of this receptor is a young woman with type 1 diabetes. The CDR3: CASSPRGDTEAFF. The CDR3 DNA follows: TGTGCCAGCAGCCCAAGGGGCGACACTGAAGCTTTCTTT. Using reference TRBV7-9 and TRBJ1-1 for the parts outside the CDR3, the full variable domain is DTGVSQNPRHKITKRGQNVTFRCDPISEHNRLYWYRQTLGQGPEFLTYFQNEAQLEKSRLLSDRFSAERPKGSFSTLEIQRTEQGDSAMYLCASSPRGDTEAFFGQGTRLTVV.